These 15 T cell receptor beta chains share one sample of origin, sequenced in a study of shared clonotypes between healthy human individuals. TCRdb keeps only in-frame clones here, not all; method: immunoSEQ multiplex PCR. The repertoire holds about 600,000 clones, nearly 98% seen once, with 0.3% in the top ten. Naive CD8 cells lacked CD45RO and underwent positive selection for CCR7, leaving out terminally differentiated effector memory CD45RA+ cells. The source material was naive CD8+ T cells sorted from blood. All receptors come from a man younger than 45 in good health.

The sample holds one count of this clone. The chain combines TRBV6-1 with TRBJ2-1; the match to TRBD2 covers 7 bases. CDR3 length: 15 residues. Trimming took 5 bases from V and 4 from J; bases not matched to a gene: 8. Germline CDR1 reads MNHNS; CDR2 reads SASEGT. CDR3 sequence (DNA): TGTGCCAGCAGTCCCTGGGCTAGCGGTTACAATGAGCAGTTCTTC. The encoded protein is CASSPWASGYNEQFF.

The V call is TRBV6-1, the J call TRBJ2-7; perhaps D is TRBD1 or TRBD2 (5 bases each). Germline V CDR1 and CDR2: MNHNS, SASEGT. The CDR3 has 15 residues. The ends were cut back, 7 bases at V and 6 bases at J, with 22 bases in the middle. The DNA for the CDR3 is TGTGCCAGCACGTCTCCCGGGACGGCGCCGGGCGAGCAGTACTTC. It is translated as CASTSPGTAPGEQYF.

The chain combines TRBV4-1 with TRBJ1-4; D gene uncertain. Germline V gene sequence: CDR1 MGHRA, CDR2 YSYEKL. V gave up 1 base and J gave up 6 bases, with 6 bases separating them. The CDR3 sequence is 13 residues long. CDR3: CASSQVFDEKLFF. The CDR3 DNA follows: TGCGCCAGCAGCCAAGTATTCGATGAAAAACTGTTTTTT.

The V call is TRBV28, the J call TRBJ1-3, with D perhaps TRBD1 (5 bases). This CDR3 region has 15 residues. V lost 2 bases to trimming and J lost 2 bases, with 10 bases between them. Germline lookup yields CDR1 MDHEN and CDR2 SYDVKM. This CDR3 is CASSLVSGPGNTIYF. The CDR3 coding sequence is TGTGCCAGCAGTTTAGTGTCAGGGCCTGGAAACACCATATATTTT.

The chain carries TRBV5-5 and TRBJ2-7; D unclear. Trimming removed 4 bases from V and 1 base from J, with 12 bases in between. This CDR3 has 14 amino acids. Germline V gene data show CDR1 as SGHKS and CDR2 as YYEKEE (reference sequence). CDR3 region: CASSHQRRSYEQYF. CDR3 coding DNA: TGTGCCAGCAGCCACCAACGTAGATCCTACGAGCAGTACTTC.

Turning to this clone: The sample carries other DNA sequences with the same CDR3. This chain connects TRBV27 to TRBJ1-5; D not certain. CDR1 and CDR2 from the germline V gene are MNHEY and SMNVEV (reference sequence). V dropped 2 bases and J dropped 6 bases, with 5 bases sitting between them. The CDR3 extends over 12 amino acids. The CDR3 loop reads CASSLVGQPQHF. The DNA of the CDR3 is TGTGCCAGCAGTTTAGTTGGTCAGCCCCAGCATTTT.

This clone was found once. V usage is TRBV10-2 and J usage is TRBJ2-1; D call uncertain. Trimming shortened V by 7 bases and J by 10 bases, and 8 bases separated the two germline ends. The length of the CDR3 is 10 residues. Germline assignment: CDR1 WSHSY and CDR2 SAAADI. CDR3 region: CASKDQEQFF. CDR3 nucleotide sequence: TGCGCCAGCAAGGATCAGGAGCAGTTCTTC.

The genes are TRBV7-8 and TRBJ2-5; D may be TRBD1 (6 bases). The CDR3 length is 15 residues. V lost 5 bases, J lost 1 base, and 14 bases lay in between. Germline CDR1 reads SGHVS; CDR2 reads FQNEAQ. In DNA, the CDR3 is TGTGCCAGCAGCGCTTACAGGGACCCCCAAGAGACCCAGTACTTC. Translation: CASSAYRDPQETQYF.

CDR3 in amino acids: CASSLGTDGNYEQYF. CDR3 sequence (DNA): TGCGCCAGCAGCCTAGGGACGGACGGAAACTACGAGCAGTACTTC. The chain couples TRBV4-1 to TRBJ2-7, with D perhaps given as TRBD1 or TRBD2 (5 bases each). Trimming cost V 4 bases and J 3 bases, with 16 bases left between them. CDR1 is MGHRA, CDR2 YSYEKL, per germline. The CDR3 contains 15 residues.

CDR3 amino acids: CSVRTSDYNEQFF. The DNA for the CDR3 is TGCAGCGTGCGTACTAGCGACTACAATGAGCAGTTCTTC. The chain is built from TRBV29-1 and TRBJ2-1; the match to TRBD2 covers 7 bases. With V trimmed by 6 bases and J by 3 bases, 5 bases remained unmatched. This CDR3 is built from 13 residues. Germline assignment: CDR1 SQVTM and CDR2 ANQGSEA.

The rearrangement joins TRBV13 to TRBJ2-5, with 9 bases lining up with TRBD1. The V and J ends lost 8 bases and 5 bases, in that order; junction bases with no gene match: 9. Germline loops: CDR1 PRHDT, CDR2 FYEKMQ (reference sequence). This CDR3 spans 14 amino acids. CDR3 amino acids: CASRDGTGLETQYF. The CDR3 nucleotides read TGTGCCAGCCGAGACGGGACAGGGCTGGAGACCCAGTACTTC.

The chain recombines TRBV10-1 with TRBJ1-2; D not certain. Trimming removed 6 bases at V and 3 bases at J, with 8 bases between. Germline values: CDR1 WNHNN, CDR2 SYGVQD (reference sequence). The CDR3 runs 12 residues. CDR3 sequence (DNA): TGCGCCAGCAGCTGGACGGACTATGGCTACACCTTC. Translation: CASSWTDYGYTF.

The chain uses TRBV29-1 and TRBJ1-2, with TRBD1 matching 8 bases. The CDR3 is 12 amino acids. Germline-derived CDR1 and CDR2 are SQVTM and ANQGSEA. With V trimmed by 7 bases and J by 2 bases, 3 bases remained unmatched. The CDR3 DNA sequence: TGCAGCGCGGACAGGGCGAACTATGGCTACACCTTC. Amino acids: CSADRANYGYTF.

This sequence joins TRBV14 and TRBJ1-2; the D gene is possibly TRBD1 (6 bases). Trimming left V 6 bases short and J 4 bases short, with 18 bases between. CDR3 size: 15 residues. Per germline, CDR1 SGHDN and CDR2 FVKESK. CDR3 sequence: CASSARPGGAYGYTF. DNA of the CDR3: TGTGCCAGCAGTGCCAGGCCGGGGGGCGCCTATGGCTACACCTTC.

The V call is TRBV25-1, the J call TRBJ1-4; D unresolved. Germline values: CDR1 MGHDK, CDR2 SYGVNS. The V gene lost 6 bases and the J gene lost 7 bases, with 18 bases spanning the gap. The CDR3 runs 15 residues. CDR3 in amino acids: CASRSAFGGSEKLFF. For the CDR3, the DNA is TGTGCCAGCAGGTCAGCATTTGGAGGAAGTGAAAAACTGTTTTTT.